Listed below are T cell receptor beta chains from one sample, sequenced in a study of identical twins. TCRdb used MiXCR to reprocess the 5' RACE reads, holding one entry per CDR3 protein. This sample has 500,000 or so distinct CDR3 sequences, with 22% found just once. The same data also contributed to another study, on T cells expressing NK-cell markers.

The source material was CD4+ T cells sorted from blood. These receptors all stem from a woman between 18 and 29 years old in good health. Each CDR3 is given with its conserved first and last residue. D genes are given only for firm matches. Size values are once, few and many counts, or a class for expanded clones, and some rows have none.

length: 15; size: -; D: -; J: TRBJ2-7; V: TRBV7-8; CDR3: CASSLGAGSSYEQYF; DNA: TGTGCCAGCAGCTTAGGGGCGGGTTCCTCCTACGAGCAGTACTTC
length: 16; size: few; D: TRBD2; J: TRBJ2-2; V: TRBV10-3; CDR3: CAISPGLATNTGELFF; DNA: TGTGCCATCAGTCCGGGACTAGCGACGAACACCGGGGAGCTGTTTTTT
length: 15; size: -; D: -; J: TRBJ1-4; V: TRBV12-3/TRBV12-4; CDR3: CASSPYTRANEKLFF; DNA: TGTGCCAGCAGTCCTTACACCCGGGCTAATGAAAAACTGTTTTTT
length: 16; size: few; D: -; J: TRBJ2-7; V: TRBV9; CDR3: CASSPPGPAVTYEQYF; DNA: TGTGCCAGCAGCCCCCCCGGGCCGGCAGTCACCTACGAGCAGTACTTC
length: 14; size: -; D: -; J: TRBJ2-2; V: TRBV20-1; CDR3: CSATTPMNTGELFF; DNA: TGCAGTGCTACGACACCAATGAACACCGGGGAGCTGTTTTTT
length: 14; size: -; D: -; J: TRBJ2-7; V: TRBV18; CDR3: CAGSPKVSWDEQYF; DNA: TGTGCCGGCTCACCAAAGGTTTCCTGGGACGAGCAGTACTTC
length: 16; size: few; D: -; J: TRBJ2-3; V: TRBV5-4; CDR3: CASSLTHVSSTDTQYF; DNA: TGTGCCAGCAGCTTAACTCACGTGTCTAGCACAGATACGCAGTATTTT
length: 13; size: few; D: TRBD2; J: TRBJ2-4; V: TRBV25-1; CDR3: CASSEAGENIQYF; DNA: TGTGCCAGCAGTGAGGCGGGAGAGAACATTCAGTACTTC
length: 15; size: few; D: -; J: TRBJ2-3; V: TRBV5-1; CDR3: CASTRQGIRTDTQYF; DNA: TGCGCCAGCACCCGGCAGGGGATCCGCACAGATACGCAGTATTTT
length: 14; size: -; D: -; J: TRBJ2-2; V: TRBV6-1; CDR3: CASIGRANTGELFF; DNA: TGTGCCAGCATTGGCAGGGCGAACACCGGGGAGCTGTTTTTT
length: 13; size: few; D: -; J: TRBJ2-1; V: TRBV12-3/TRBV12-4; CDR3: CASSQTIGVEQFF; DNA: TGTGCCAGCAGCCAAACTATCGGGGTTGAGCAGTTCTTC
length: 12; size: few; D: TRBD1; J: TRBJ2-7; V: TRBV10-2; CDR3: CASSGTGDEQYF; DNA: TGCGCCAGCAGCGGGACAGGGGACGAGCAGTACTTC
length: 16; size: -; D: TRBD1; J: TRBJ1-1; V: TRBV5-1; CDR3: CASSPGTGGRGAEAFF; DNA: TGCGCCAGCAGCCCCGGGACAGGGGGACGAGGTGCTGAAGCTTTCTTT
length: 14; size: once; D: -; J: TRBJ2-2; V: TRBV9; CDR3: CASSFGNGAGELFF; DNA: -
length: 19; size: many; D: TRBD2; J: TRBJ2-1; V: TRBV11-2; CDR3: CASSLFAGTSGSSYNEQFF; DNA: TGTGCCAGCAGCTTATTTGCTGGGACTAGCGGGAGCTCCTACAATGAGCAGTTCTTC
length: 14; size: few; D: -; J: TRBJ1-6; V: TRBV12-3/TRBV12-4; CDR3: CASSPSGSNSPLHF; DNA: TGTGCCAGCAGTCCCAGCGGCTCTAATTCACCCCTCCACTTT
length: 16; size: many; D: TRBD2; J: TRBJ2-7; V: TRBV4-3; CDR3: CASSRSPSSGAYEQYF; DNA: TGCGCCAGCAGCCGATCCCCCTCCAGCGGGGCCTACGAGCAGTACTTC
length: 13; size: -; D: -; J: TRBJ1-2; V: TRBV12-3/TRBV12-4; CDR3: CASRTQGRYGYTF; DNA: TGTGCCAGCCGAACACAGGGACGGTATGGCTACACCTTC
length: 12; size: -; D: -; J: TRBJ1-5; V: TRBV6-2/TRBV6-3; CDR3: CASTQSNQPQHF; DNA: TGTGCCAGCACACAAAGCAATCAGCCCCAGCATTTT
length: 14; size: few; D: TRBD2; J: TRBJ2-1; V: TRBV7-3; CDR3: CASSPSRGGGEQFF; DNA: TGTGCCAGCAGCCCGTCACGGGGGGGCGGTGAGCAGTTCTTC
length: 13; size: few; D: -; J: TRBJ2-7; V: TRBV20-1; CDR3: CSARGTAAHEQYF; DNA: TGCAGTGCAAGAGGGACGGCGGCCCACGAGCAGTACTTC
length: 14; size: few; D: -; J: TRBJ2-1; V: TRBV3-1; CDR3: CASSPSIETVEQFF; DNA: TGTGCCAGCAGCCCCAGCATCGAGACAGTTGAGCAGTTCTTC
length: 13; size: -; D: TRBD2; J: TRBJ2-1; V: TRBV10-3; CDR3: CAITGTSVDEQFF; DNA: TGTGCCATTACCGGGACTAGCGTAGATGAGCAGTTCTTC
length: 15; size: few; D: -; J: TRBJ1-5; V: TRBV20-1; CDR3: CSAVTGLPINQPQHF; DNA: TGCAGTGCTGTCACGGGACTCCCGATCAATCAGCCCCAGCATTTT
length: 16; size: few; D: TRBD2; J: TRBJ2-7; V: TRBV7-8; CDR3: CASSLGGLAEGQEQYF; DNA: TGTGCCAGCAGCTTAGGGGGACTAGCGGAGGGGCAAGAGCAGTACTTC
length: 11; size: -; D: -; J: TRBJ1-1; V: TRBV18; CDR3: CASSSSAEAFF; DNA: TGTGCCAGCTCATCCTCCGCTGAAGCTTTCTTT
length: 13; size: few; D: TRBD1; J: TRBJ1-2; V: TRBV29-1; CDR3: CSAGQGFSGGYTF; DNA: TGCAGCGCCGGACAGGGGTTTTCAGGTGGCTACACCTTC
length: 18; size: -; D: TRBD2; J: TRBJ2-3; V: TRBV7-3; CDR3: CASSPVPGLAGETDTQYF; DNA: TGTGCCAGCAGCCCCGTGCCCGGACTAGCGGGGGAAACAGATACGCAGTATTTT
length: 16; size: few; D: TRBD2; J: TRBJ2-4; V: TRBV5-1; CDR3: CASSFSLTSGENIQYF; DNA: TGCGCCAGCAGCTTCTCCTTGACTAGCGGAGAAAACATTCAGTACTTC
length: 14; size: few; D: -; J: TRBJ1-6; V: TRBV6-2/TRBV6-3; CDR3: CASSTFRGRSPLHF; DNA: TGTGCCAGCAGTACCTTCCGGGGACGATCACCCCTCCACTTT
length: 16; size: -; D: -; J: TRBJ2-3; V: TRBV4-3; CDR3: CASSQRWESPTDTQYF; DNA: TGCGCCAGCAGCCAACGCTGGGAGTCCCCCACAGATACGCAGTATTTT
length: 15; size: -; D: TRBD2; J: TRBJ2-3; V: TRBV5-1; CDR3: CASGGTSFLEDTQYF; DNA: TGCGCCAGCGGCGGGACTAGCTTCCTCGAAGATACGCAGTATTTT
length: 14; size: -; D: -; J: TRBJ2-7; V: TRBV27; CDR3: CASSLRGTSLEQYF; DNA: TGTGCCAGCAGTTTAAGAGGGACCTCGCTCGAGCAGTACTTC
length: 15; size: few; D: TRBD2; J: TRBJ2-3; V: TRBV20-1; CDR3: CSARRRGKSTDTQYF; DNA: TGCAGTGCTAGAAGGCGGGGGAAAAGCACAGATACGCAGTATTTT
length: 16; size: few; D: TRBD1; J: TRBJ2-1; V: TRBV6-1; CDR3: CASSTLDRESRNEQFF; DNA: TGTGCCAGCAGTACCCTAGACAGGGAGAGCCGCAATGAGCAGTTCTTC
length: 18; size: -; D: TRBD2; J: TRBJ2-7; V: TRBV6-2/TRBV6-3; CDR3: CASVFRGQSGGMIYEQYF; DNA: TGTGCCAGCGTCTTCAGAGGACAAAGCGGGGGGATGATCTACGAGCAGTACTTC
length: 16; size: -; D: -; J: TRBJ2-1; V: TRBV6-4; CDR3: CASSGRRRTSYNEQFF; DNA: TGTGCCAGCAGTGGACGGCGGCGGACATCCTACAATGAGCAGTTCTTC
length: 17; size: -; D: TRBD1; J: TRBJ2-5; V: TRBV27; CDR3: CASRRRLGGSSKETQYF; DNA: TGTGCCAGCAGGCGCCGGCTAGGGGGCAGTTCGAAAGAGACCCAGTACTTC
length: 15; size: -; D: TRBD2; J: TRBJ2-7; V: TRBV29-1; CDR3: CSVTPRAGGTYEQYF; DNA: TGCAGCGTTACCCCTCGGGCGGGAGGGACCTACGAGCAGTACTTC
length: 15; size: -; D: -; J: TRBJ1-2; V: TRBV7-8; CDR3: CASSLASLGDYGYTF; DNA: TGTGCCAGCAGCTTAGCGAGCCTAGGGGACTATGGCTACACCTTC
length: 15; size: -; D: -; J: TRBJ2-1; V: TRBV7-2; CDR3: CASSLDPSSYNEQFF; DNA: TGTGCCAGCAGCTTAGACCCGAGCTCCTACAATGAGCAGTTCTTC